Described below is a single T cell receptor beta chain sequence and its context. These data are taken from a study of blood T cell repertoires in COVID-19. Here immunoSEQ multiplex PCR was the method, and the copy in TCRdb shows in-frame clones only, minus some. The table has about 97,000 clones, 85% to 90% seen once. The CDR3 runs 17 residues. CDR1 ENHRY and CDR2 SYGVKD come from the germline V gene. The V gene end was trimmed by 3 bases and the J gene end by 3 bases; junction bases not matched to a gene: 10. The sequenced material came from peripheral blood. This sequence was found in a human donor in a cohort sampled during active COVID-19. The J gene is TRBJ2-2, the V gene TRBV10-3; 7 bases line up with TRBD1. CDR3 region: CAISEYSGQADTGELFF. As DNA, the CDR3 is TGTGCCATCAGTGAATACTCAGGACAGGCGGACACCGGGGAGCTGTTTTTT.